What follows are 23 T cell receptor beta chains derived from one specimen sequenced in a study of T-cell reconstitution after alpha-beta-depleted transplantation in children. The TCRbeta library incorporated unique molecular identifiers. TCRdb redid the calling of the PCR reads with MiXCR, one entry per CDR3 protein. The sample has almost 400,000 distinct CDR3 sequences, approximately 20% seen once. The sample was PBMCs from the stem cell graft donor, taken from the stem cell graft. The source of these receptors is a human donor who donated a stem cell graft to a child with acute myeloid leukemia.

This clonotype has only a few counts. The chain links TRBV12-3 or TRBV12-4 to TRBJ2-1; TRBD2 agrees at 9 bases. Germline trimming cut 0 bases from V and 4 bases from J; bases unmatched to any gene: 13. The CDR3 has 19 residues. Here the CDR3 DNA reads TGTGCCAGCAGTTTAGCGAGAGGGATAGCGGGAGAGGATTACAATGAGCAGTTCTTC. Translated, it gives CASSLARGIAGEDYNEQFF.

The rearrangement links TRBV15 to TRBJ1-1, with a possible D match to TRBD1 (6 bases). Deletions cut 9 bases from V and 1 base from J, with 12 bases between. The CDR3 sequence is 13 residues long. The germline gives CDR1 LNHNV, CDR2 YYDKDF (reference sequence). CDR3 sequence reads: CATTQGSNTEAFF. CDR3 in DNA: TGTGCCACTACACAGGGCTCGAACACTGAAGCTTTCTTT.

This clonotype was detected ten times or more. V is TRBV29-1 and J is TRBJ2-3, with 8 bases identical to TRBD1. Unmatched junction bases numbered 6, after V lost 4 bases and J lost 3 bases. Germline CDR1 is SQVTM and CDR2 is ANQGSEA. This CDR3 has 14 residues. Written as DNA, the CDR3 is TGCAGCGTTGGGGGGACAGGCGGGACAGATACGCAGTATTTT. Translated, it gives CSVGGTGGTDTQYF.

This clonotype was counted a few times. The chain employs TRBV29-1 and TRBJ2-2; tentatively, D is TRBD1 (7 bases). The V gene lost 7 bases and the J gene lost 4 bases, with 13 bases spanning the gap. This CDR3 contains 13 residues. Per germline, CDR1 SQVTM and CDR2 ANQGSEA. The CDR3 is CSATQGGTGELFF. The CDR3 region has the DNA TGCAGCGCCACCCAGGGGGGCACCGGGGAGCTGTTTTTT.

Worth noting for this clonotype: A junction end diverges from the germline sequence, so it may reflect a read error. This rearrangement joins TRBV12-3 or TRBV12-4 to TRBJ2-1; maybe TRBD1 (6 bases). There are 14 residues in the CDR3. The CDR3: CASSSRGSYSEQFF. The CDR3 DNA sequence: TGTGCCAGCAGTTCTAGGGGGTCCTACAGTGAGCAGTTCTTC.

The chain has TRBV28 and TRBJ2-5; D is possibly TRBD1 (7 bases). The CDR3 is made up of 15 amino acids. Trimming pared 4 bases from V and 2 bases from J, leaving 14 bases between. The germline gives CDR1 MDHEN, CDR2 SYDVKM. CDR3 bases: TGTGCCAGCAGTTGGAGGGGGCGCGGGCAAGAGACCCAGTACTTC. Translating it yields CASSWRGRGQETQYF.

CDR3 amino acids: CASSQEGSTSWQETQYF. The CDR3 DNA is TGCGCCAGCAGCCAAGAGGGCTCGACTAGTTGGCAAGAGACCCAGTACTTC. The V and J genes are TRBV4-1 and TRBJ2-5, with D possibly being TRBD2 (6 bases). Trimming took off 0 bases at V and 2 bases at J, with 16 bases between the two ends. CDR3 length: 17 amino acids. Germline values: CDR1 MGHRA, CDR2 YSYEKL.

J is TRBJ2-7 and V is TRBV24-1; D is unclear. The CDR3 extends over 15 amino acids. Germline CDR1 reads KGHDR; CDR2 reads SFDVKD. V was clipped by 1 base and J by 3 bases, with 12 bases between them. The CDR3 is CATSDFSGGVYEQYF. CDR3 sequence (DNA): TGTGCCACCAGTGATTTTTCAGGTGGGGTCTACGAGCAGTACTTC.

This clonotype was counted many times. The chain employs TRBV20-1 and TRBJ2-5; D unresolved. Looked up from germline, CDR1 is DFQATT and CDR2 is SNEGSKA (reference sequence). V lost 5 bases to trimming and J lost 2 bases, with 18 bases between them. This CDR3 is 15 amino acids long. The chain's CDR3 is CSAQTGPPNQETQYF. CDR3 in DNA: TGCAGTGCTCAAACCGGGCCCCCGAATCAAGAGACCCAGTACTTC.

As regards this clonotype: The junction departs from the called germline gene at one end, perhaps through a read error. This chain connects TRBV15 to TRBJ2-1; 11 nucleotides agree with TRBD2. The CDR3 loop spans 14 amino acids. The germline gives CDR1 LNHNV, CDR2 YYDKDF (reference sequence). CDR3 nucleotides: TGTGCCACCAGCATGGGACTAGCGGCGAATGGGCAGTTCTTC. Encoded protein: CATSMGLAANGQFF. Full variable domain (remainder filled in from reference TRBV15 and TRBJ2-1): DAMVIQNPRYQVTQFGKPVTLSCSQTLNHNVMYWYQQKSSQAPKLLFHYYDKDFNNEADTPDNFQSRRPNTSFCFLDIRSPGLGDTAMYLCATSMGLAANGQFFGPGTRLTVL.

This clonotype occurred a few times. The J gene is TRBJ2-7, the V gene TRBV6-6; the match to TRBD1 covers 8 bases. The V gene's germline CDR1 is MNHNY and CDR2 SVGAGI (reference sequence). J was trimmed by 3 bases and V by 6 bases; bases with no gene match: 1. There are 12 residues in the CDR3. As DNA, the CDR3 is TGTGCCAGCAGGACAGGGGACTACGAGCAGTACTTC. Translating gives CASRTGDYEQYF.

This clonotype was seen a few times. The rearrangement uses TRBV15 and TRBJ2-1; perhaps D is TRBD1 or TRBD2 (5 bases each). Trimming removed 1 base at V and 5 bases at J, with 12 bases between. This CDR3 is 15 amino acids long. From germline, CDR1 is LNHNV and CDR2 YYDKDF (reference sequence). CDR3 coding DNA: TGTGCCACCAGCAGAGTGTTAGGGACGAACAATGAGCAGTTCTTC. This gives the protein CATSRVLGTNNEQFF.

Notes on this clonotype: A much larger clone lies one base from this, so it may be a read error. The chain is built from TRBV12-3 or TRBV12-4 and TRBJ2-5; D unclear. V lost 5 bases, J lost 2 bases, and 3 bases lay in between. This CDR3 comprises 11 residues. CDR3 nucleotide sequence: TGTGCCAGCAGTAAACAAGAGACCCAGTACTTC. Its translation: CASSKQETQYF.

This chain connects TRBV5-1 to TRBJ2-7; TRBD2 matches at 10 bases. The CDR3 contains 17 residues. Germline CDR1 and CDR2: SGHRS and YFSETQ. The J segment lost 1 base and the V segment lost 1 base, leaving 8 bases of the junction unmatched. In DNA form, the CDR3 reads TGCGCCAGCAGCTTGATTCCCCTAGCGGGAGTATCCTACGAGCAGTACTTC. Protein: CASSLIPLAGVSYEQYF.

This clonotype was seen a handful of times. The J gene is TRBJ2-1, the V gene TRBV11-2, with a possible D match to TRBD2 (5 bases). The CDR3 has 14 amino acids. The ends were cut back, 0 bases at V and 9 bases at J, with 12 bases in the middle. Per the germline V gene, CDR1 is SGHAT and CDR2 is FQNNGV. The CDR3 protein is CASSLDRRSGEQFF. CDR3 DNA sequence: TGTGCCAGCAGCTTAGATAGGAGAAGCGGTGAGCAGTTCTTC.

In this sample, this clonotype turned up many times. CDR3 in DNA: TGCAGTGCTAGCGGGACCCAACCTGGGGCCAACGTCCTGACTTTC. It encodes CSASGTQPGANVLTF. The V and J genes are TRBV20-1 and TRBJ2-6; D might be TRBD1 or TRBD2, each matching 5 bases. Germline CDR1 reads DFQATT; CDR2 reads SNEGSKA (reference sequence). The CDR3 has 15 residues. Trimming pared 3 bases from V and 2 bases from J, leaving 11 bases between.

This clonotype came up a few times. The chain carries TRBV18 and TRBJ2-6; D perhaps matches TRBD1 (6 bases). V was cut by 0 bases and J by 0 bases, with 12 bases left in between. Germline V gives CDR1 KGHSH, CDR2 LQKENI. This CDR3 region has 18 residues. The CDR3 spells CASSPPAGASSGANVLTF. The CDR3 DNA reads as TGTGCCAGCTCACCACCGGCAGGGGCGAGCTCTGGGGCCAACGTCCTGACTTTC. The entire variable domain, with the rest obtained from reference TRBV18 and TRBJ2-6, is as follows: NAGVMQNPRHLVRRRGQEARLRCSPMKGHSHVYWYRQLPEEGLKFMVYLQKENIIDESGMPKERFSAEFPKEGPSILRIQQVVRGDSAAYFCASSPPAGASSGANVLTFGAGSRLTVL.

V is TRBV27 and J is TRBJ2-7; 7 bases match TRBD1. This CDR3 comprises 14 residues. The V and J ends lost 5 bases and 6 bases, in that order; junction bases with no gene match: 10. The V gene's germline CDR1 is MNHEY and CDR2 SMNVEV (reference sequence). The CDR3 nucleotides are TGTGCCAGCAGTGCGACAGGGCCTTACCCCGAGCAGTACTTC. Protein sequence: CASSATGPYPEQYF.

The chain carries TRBV4-2 and TRBJ2-3; D remains unclear. The CDR3 totals 14 residues. With 1 base removed from V and 1 base from J, the gap between germline ends came to 6 bases. Germline V gene data show CDR1 as LGHNA and CDR2 as YNFKEQ. The DNA of the CDR3 is TGTGCCAGCAGCCAAGCTACAGGCACAGATACGCAGTATTTT. It specifies CASSQATGTDTQYF.

This clonotype appeared many times. This chain links TRBV20-1 with TRBJ2-3; possible D gene TRBD2, 6 bases. CDR1 is DFQATT, CDR2 SNEGSKA, per germline (reference sequence). The CDR3 runs 12 residues. The CDR3 spells CSPGLGTDTQYF. CDR3 nucleotides: TGCAGCCCGGGACTGGGCACAGATACGCAGTATTTT.

This clonotype was seen many times. The chain has TRBV7-2 and TRBJ2-3; D is ambiguous. In germline, CDR1 is SGHTA, CDR2 FQGNSA. V was clipped by 1 base and J by 2 bases, with 10 bases between them. CDR3 length: 15 residues. CDR3 in DNA: TGTGCCAGCAGCTTAGGTAAAAGGGCCACAGATACGCAGTATTTT. Translated, it gives CASSLGKRATDTQYF.

This clonotype has ten or more counts. V is TRBV28 and J is TRBJ2-1; D ambiguous. The length of the CDR3 is 16 residues. The germline gives CDR1 MDHEN, CDR2 SYDVKM. The V gene lost 1 base and the J gene lost 0 bases, with 10 bases spanning the gap. The CDR3 DNA follows: TGTGCCAGCAGTTTATTGGCGAGTAGCTCCTACAATGAGCAGTTCTTC. Amino acids: CASSLLASSSYNEQFF.

The chain couples TRBV5-1 to TRBJ2-7; D could derive from TRBD1 or TRBD2 (5 bases each). There are 15 residues in the CDR3. Looked up from germline, CDR1 is SGHRS and CDR2 is YFSETQ. V lost 2 bases to trimming and J lost 1 base, with 13 bases between them. The chain's CDR3 is CASSLGGGTSYEQYF. The CDR3 DNA reads as TGCGCCAGCAGCTTAGGTGGTGGGACGTCCTACGAGCAGTACTTC.